Each of the 20 T cell receptor beta chains below was sequenced from the same sample in a study of identical twins. TCRdb recomputed calls from the 5' RACE reads with MiXCR, one row per CDR3 protein. The sample shows a few hundred thousand distinct CDR3 sequences, approximately 14% of them seen only once. These records were also assigned to another study, of yellow fever vaccine responses in identical twins.

Sample: CD4+ T cells sorted from blood. These receptors were obtained from a woman between 18 and 29 years old in good health.

This sequence joins TRBV7-6 and TRBJ2-2; the match to TRBD1 covers 10 bases. Per germline, CDR1 SGHVS and CDR2 FNYEAQ. The CDR3 has 18 residues. Trimming took 3 bases from V and 0 from J; bases not matched to a gene: 7. The DNA of the CDR3 is TGTGCCAGCAGCTTCACCCCGGACAGGGGGTCGAACACCGGGGAGCTGTTTTTT. Its protein product is CASSFTPDRGSNTGELFF.

The chain recombines TRBV10-3 with TRBJ1-5, with D unresolved. In germline, CDR1 is ENHRY, CDR2 SYGVKD. The CDR3 extends over 12 amino acids. The V end was cut by 8 bases, the J end by 3 bases, with 8 bases between. CDR3 in DNA: TGTGCCATCTCGGGTCTCAATCAGCCCCAGCATTTT. This gives the protein CAISGLNQPQHF.

This clonotype was counted a few times. V is TRBV4-3 and J is TRBJ2-2; 12 nucleotides align to TRBD2. V shed 1 base and J 10 bases; nucleotides not matched to a gene: 4. Germline CDR1 is LGHNA and CDR2 is YSLEER. The CDR3 has 15 amino acids. The CDR3, as DNA: TGCGCCAGCAGCCAAGTCCCTAGCGGGGGGGAGGAGCTGTTTTTT. This encodes CASSQVPSGGEELFF.

The chain employs TRBV27 and TRBJ2-2; 9 positions match TRBD2. CDR1 and CDR2 (germline): MNHEY, SMNVEV (reference sequence). V shed 6 bases and J 7 bases; nucleotides not matched to a gene: 12. The CDR3 is 16 amino acids. The CDR3 DNA sequence: TGTGCCAGCAGCCCTGCTAGCGGGGCCCCGGGCGGGGAGCTGTTTTTT. This gives the protein CASSPASGAPGGELFF.

The chain joins TRBV7-2 to TRBJ2-1; D is ambiguous. CDR1 and CDR2 (germline): SGHTA, FQGNSA. V lost 8 bases and J 4 bases, leaving 12 bases between the germline ends. CDR3 length equals 13 residues. The chain's CDR3 is CASSRNRYNEQFF. CDR3 DNA: TGTGCCAGCTCCCGAAATAGATACAATGAGCAGTTCTTC.

The chain is built from TRBV6-1 and TRBJ2-2; TRBD1 or TRBD2 may be the D gene (5 bases each). The CDR3 contains 14 residues. Germline lookup yields CDR1 MNHNS and CDR2 SASEGT. The V end lost 6 bases, the J end lost 2 bases, and 10 bases lay between the germline ends. The CDR3 nucleotides read TGTGCCAGCAGATCCGGGGACAACACCGGGGAGCTGTTTTTT. Translation gives CASRSGDNTGELFF.

This clonotype appeared a few times. The rearrangement links TRBV30 to TRBJ1-1, with D uncertain. In germline, CDR1 is GTSNPN, CDR2 SVGIG (reference sequence). With 8 bases removed from V and 6 bases from J, the gap between germline ends came to 16 bases. The CDR3 sequence is 12 residues long. CDR3 sequence reads: CAGQPGFAEAFF. The CDR3, as DNA: TGTGCCGGTCAACCGGGTTTTGCTGAAGCTTTCTTT.

This chain connects TRBV18 to TRBJ2-5; 9 bases agree with TRBD1. Germline V gene sequence: CDR1 KGHSH, CDR2 LQKENI. The CDR3 has 19 residues. V dropped 2 bases and J dropped 1; count of bases not matched to a gene: 14. In nucleotides, the CDR3 is TGTGCCAGCTCACCAAGTTGGGTTTCCGGGACAGGGTTCCAAGAGACCCAGTACTTC. This gives the protein CASSPSWVSGTGFQETQYF.

This clonotype was counted between two and nine times. J is TRBJ2-4 and V is TRBV9; 12 bases line up with TRBD1. The germline CDR1 and CDR2 sequences are SGDLS and YYNGEE. The CDR3 has 15 amino acids. Trimming took 3 bases from V and 7 from J; bases not matched to a gene: 5. This CDR3 is CASSGAGTGGNIQYF. CDR3 in DNA: TGTGCCAGCAGCGGCGCCGGGACAGGGGGCAACATTCAGTACTTC.

This clonotype was picked up a small number of times. The rearrangement joins TRBV6-2 or TRBV6-3 to TRBJ1-6; the D gene is possibly TRBD1 (5 bases). The CDR3 runs to 16 residues. Germline V gene data show CDR1 as MNHEY and CDR2 as SVGEGT. The V gene lost 4 bases and the J gene lost 4 bases, with 14 bases spanning the gap. CDR3 amino acids: CASSSPGTEYNSPLHF. CDR3 sequence (DNA): TGTGCCAGCAGTTCGCCCGGGACGGAGTATAATTCACCCCTCCACTTT.

This clonotype was counted ten times or more. Mismatch with germline at one junction end may stem from a read error. The chain couples TRBV12-3 or TRBV12-4 to TRBJ2-7; TRBD2 aligns across 9 bases. The CDR3 sequence is 14 residues long. Here the CDR3 reads CASSLAGGVYEQYF. The CDR3, as DNA: TGCGCCAGCAGCTTGGCGGGAGGGGTCTACGAGCAGTACTTC.

This clonotype was recorded a few times. This chain joins TRBV6-5 and TRBJ1-1; D not resolved. V gave up 4 bases and J gave up 9 bases, with 9 bases separating them. This CDR3 is 11 amino acids long. Germline-derived CDR1 and CDR2 are MNHEY and SVGAGI. CDR3 sequence reads: CASSSIGKAFF. CDR3 bases: TGTGCCAGCAGTTCGATAGGGAAAGCTTTCTTT.

The chain couples TRBV6-1 to TRBJ2-3, with 7 bases that match TRBD1. The CDR3 contains 15 residues. CDR1 is MNHNS, CDR2 SASEGT, per germline. V dropped 6 bases and J dropped 7; count of bases not matched to a gene: 13. The CDR3 here is CASRFTQGVRNTQYF. The CDR3 DNA is TGTGCCAGCAGATTCACGCAGGGGGTGCGGAATACGCAGTATTTT.

This clonotype was counted many times. The CDR3 protein is CASSPLAALTDTQYF. CDR3 sequence (DNA): TGCGCCAGCAGCCCGTTAGCGGCCCTCACAGATACGCAGTATTTT. This sequence joins TRBV4-3 and TRBJ2-3; possible D gene TRBD2, 6 bases. The CDR3 runs to 15 residues. V shed 4 bases and J shed 2 bases, with 13 bases lying between them. Germline CDR1 is LGHNA and CDR2 is YSLEER.

This clonotype showed up just a few times. The chain is built from TRBV11-2 and TRBJ2-3; tentatively, D is TRBD2 (6 bases). Trimming pared 4 bases from V and 1 base from J, leaving 15 bases between. Per germline, CDR1 SGHAT and CDR2 FQNNGV. The CDR3 is 16 amino acids. The CDR3 is CASSSRARRGTDTQYF. CDR3 sequence (DNA): TGTGCCAGCAGCTCCCGGGCCCGGAGGGGCACAGATACGCAGTATTTT.

Ten or more counts support this clonotype. The genes are TRBV11-2 and TRBJ2-5, with D perhaps given as TRBD1 or TRBD2 (5 bases each). CDR3 length: 13 residues. The V and J ends lost 0 bases and 9 bases respectively, with 11 bases between them. The germline CDR1 and CDR2 sequences are SGHAT and FQNNGV. CDR3 coding DNA: TGTGCCAGCAGCTTAGATAGGGACGAAGCCCAGTACTTC. Its translation is CASSLDRDEAQYF.

The CDR3 DNA follows: TGTGCCAGCAGCACAGGGGGCGCTAGTTACGAGCAGTACTTC. Protein product: CASSTGGASYEQYF. V is TRBV5-6 and J is TRBJ2-7; TRBD1 matches at 9 bases. The CDR3 is 14 residues long. V dropped 4 bases and J dropped 4; count of bases not matched to a gene: 6. Per the germline V gene, CDR1 is SGHDT and CDR2 is YYEEEE.

The V and J genes are TRBV5-6 and TRBJ2-2; TRBD1 aligns across 7 bases. V shed 5 bases and J 4 bases; nucleotides not matched to a gene: 5. Germline-derived CDR1 and CDR2 are SGHDT and YYEEEE. This CDR3 contains 14 residues. CDR3 in DNA: TGTGCCAGCAGGTACAGGGGCGTCACCGGGGAGCTGTTTTTT. Translated: CASRYRGVTGELFF.

The sample holds a few counts of this clonotype. This chain links TRBV7-9 with TRBJ1-1; D remains unclear. Germline loops: CDR1 SEHNR, CDR2 FQNEAQ (reference sequence). The V end lost 1 base, the J end lost 0 bases, and 6 bases lay between the germline ends. This CDR3 comprises 14 residues. DNA for the CDR3: TGTGCCAGCAGCTTAGAGGGAGTGAACACTGAAGCTTTCTTT. Its protein is CASSLEGVNTEAFF.

This clonotype has a handful of counts. This chain's CDR3 is CASSHRQGGGYTF. CDR3 in DNA: TGTGCCAGCAGCCACCGACAGGGTGGTGGCTACACCTTC. The chain has TRBV3-1 and TRBJ1-2, with 7 positions matching TRBD1. Germline values: CDR1 LGHDT, CDR2 YNNKEL (reference sequence). With V trimmed by 3 bases and J by 7 bases, 5 bases remained unmatched. This CDR3 has 13 amino acids. Variable domain in full (rest from reference TRBV3-1 and TRBJ1-2): DTAVSQTPKYLVTQMGNDKSIKCEQNLGHDTMYWYKQDSKKFLKIMFSYNNKELIINETVPNRFSPKSPDKAHLNLHINSLELGDSAVYFCASSHRQGGGYTFGSGTRLTVV.